The sequence of this T cell receptor beta chain was determined in a study of response to subunit inactivated influenza vaccine. TCRdb passed the RT-PCR reads through MiXCR, listing each CDR3 protein once. The table records over 150,000 distinct CDR3 sequences, nearly 9.5% of them present only once. This clonotype was observed a few times. Antigen: not known. Study observations and caveats: It was suggested by the authors that few new T cells are recruited by each seasonal influenza vaccination.

V shed 3 bases and J shed 0 bases, with 8 bases lying between them. Germline CDR1 is MDHEN and CDR2 is SYDVKM. This CDR3 is 14 amino acids long. The TCR sequence derives from a man aged 45-65 years who received an inactivated influenza vaccine. The sample in question was non-naive T cells sorted from PBMCs, obtained on the day of vaccination. V gene TRBV28 combines with J gene TRBJ1-1, with D unclear. This CDR3 is CASSFQFMNTEAFF. CDR3 coding DNA: TGTGCCAGCAGTTTTCAGTTCATGAACACTGAAGCTTTCTTT.